These T cell receptor beta chains were read from a single sample in a study of CD8+ T cells in alopecia areata. TCRdb's copy holds only in-frame clones and misses some; the assay was immunoSEQ multiplex PCR. The profile covers under 200,000 clones, with just over 65% appearing a single time and more than 0.7% taken by the ten largest. Specimen: CD4+ T cells sorted from blood, collected at week 4, from a patient treated with tofacitinib. These receptors were obtained from a human donor with alopecia areata. Both conserved end residues are part of each CDR3. A D gene is named only where the DNA matches it firmly. The size field is filled for only some rows; it gives once, few, many or a size class.

V: TRBV6-6
D: TRBD2
size: -
J: TRBJ2-5
CDR3: CASRTSGGQETQYF
DNA: TGTGCCAGCAGAACGAGCGGGGGGCAAGAGACCCAGTACTTC

V: TRBV29-1
D: -
size: -
J: TRBJ1-2
CDR3: CSVDRFNYGYTF
DNA: TGCAGCGTTGACAGATTTAACTATGGCTACACCTTC

V: TRBV30
D: TRBD1
size: -
J: TRBJ1-6
CDR3: CAWSVLGQYNSPLHF
DNA: TGTGCCTGGAGTGTATTGGGACAGTATAATTCACCCCTCCACTTT

V: TRBV4-2
D: -
size: -
J: TRBJ2-4
CDR3: CASSQRDREANIQYF
DNA: TGTGCCAGCAGCCAACGCGACAGGGAGGCAAACATTCAGTACTTC

V: TRBV5-1
D: -
size: -
J: TRBJ2-5
CDR3: CASSLVIQETQYF
DNA: TGCGCCAGCAGCTTGGTAATCCAAGAGACCCAGTACTTC

V: TRBV2
D: -
size: few
J: TRBJ2-3
CDR3: CASSVQGSSTDTQYF
DNA: TGTGCCAGCAGCGTACAGGGTTCTAGCACAGATACGCAGTATTTT

V: TRBV4-2
D: -
size: -
J: TRBJ2-3
CDR3: CASSPVEDRADTQYF
DNA: TGTGCCAGCAGCCCCGTTGAAGACCGGGCAGATACGCAGTATTTT

V: TRBV28
D: -
size: -
J: TRBJ1-4
CDR3: CASSYRSEKLFF
DNA: TGTGCCAGCAGTTATCGTAGTGAAAAACTGTTTTTT

V: TRBV2
D: -
size: -
J: TRBJ2-7
CDR3: CASSEGDYEQYF
DNA: TGTGCCAGCAGTGAAGGTGACTACGAGCAGTACTTC

V: TRBV19
D: -
size: -
J: TRBJ2-7
CDR3: CASSVPGYEQYF
DNA: TGTGCCAGTAGTGTTCCAGGCTACGAGCAGTACTTC

V: TRBV7-3
D: -
size: -
J: TRBJ2-1
CDR3: CASSPGQSYNEQFF
DNA: TGTGCCAGCAGCCCTGGACAGTCTTACAATGAGCAGTTCTTC

V: TRBV30
D: TRBD1
size: -
J: TRBJ2-1
CDR3: CAWSGGTGRGNEQFF
DNA: TGTGCCTGGAGTGGGGGGACAGGGCGGGGCAATGAGCAGTTCTTC

V: TRBV30
D: -
size: -
J: TRBJ1-2
CDR3: CAWVRGWYGYTF
DNA: TGTGCCTGGGTCAGGGGTTGGTATGGCTACACCTTC

V: TRBV30
D: -
size: few
J: TRBJ1-3
CDR3: CAWSGSSGNTIYF
DNA: TGTGCCTGGAGCGGGAGCTCTGGAAACACCATATATTTT

V: TRBV6-1
D: -
size: -
J: TRBJ1-2
CDR3: CASSSQSSNYGYTF
DNA: TGTGCCAGCAGTTCCCAGAGTTCTAACTATGGCTACACCTTC

V: TRBV30
D: -
size: -
J: TRBJ1-5
CDR3: CAWSRAGNQPQHF
DNA: TGTGCCTGGAGCCGGGCAGGTAATCAGCCCCAGCATTTT

V: TRBV5-4
D: TRBD2
size: -
J: TRBJ2-2
CDR3: CASSLERGMVGELFF
DNA: TGTGCCAGCAGCTTGGAGCGGGGGATGGTCGGGGAGCTGTTTTTT

V: TRBV27
D: -
size: -
J: TRBJ2-7
CDR3: CASTRGEGYEQYF
DNA: TGTGCCAGCACTCGCGGTGAGGGTTACGAGCAGTACTTC

V: TRBV30
D: -
size: few
J: TRBJ2-7
CDR3: CAWSRRRSSYEQYF
DNA: TGTGCCTGGAGCCGAAGACGGAGCTCCTACGAGCAGTACTTC

V: TRBV29-1
D: -
size: -
J: TRBJ2-1
CDR3: CSVGLVGDNEQFF
DNA: TGCAGCGTTGGGCTCGTGGGGGACAATGAGCAGTTCTTC

V: TRBV29-1
D: TRBD2
size: -
J: TRBJ2-1
CDR3: CSVAPGTSLFEQFF
DNA: TGCAGCGTTGCTCCCGGGACTAGCCTTTTTGAGCAGTTCTTC

V: TRBV5-1
D: TRBD2
size: -
J: TRBJ2-3
CDR3: CASRAGGSTDTQYF
DNA: TGCGCCAGCAGGGCGGGGGGGAGCACAGATACGCAGTATTTT

V: TRBV29-1
D: -
size: -
J: TRBJ2-4
CDR3: CSAGHHENIQYF
DNA: TGCAGCGCCGGACATCACGAAAACATTCAGTACTTC

V: TRBV2
D: TRBD2
size: -
J: TRBJ2-5
CDR3: CASSWKRAGGQETQYF
DNA: TGTGCCAGCAGCTGGAAGAGAGCGGGGGGACAAGAGACCCAGTACTTC

V: TRBV18
D: -
size: -
J: TRBJ2-2
CDR3: CASSPRDSTGELFF
DNA: TGTGCCAGCTCACCACGCGACAGCACCGGGGAGCTGTTTTTT

V: TRBV30
D: TRBD1
size: -
J: TRBJ2-1
CDR3: CAWRDRGLIYEQFF
DNA: TGTGCCTGGCGAGACAGGGGGCTGATCTATGAGCAGTTCTTC

V: TRBV29-1
D: -
size: -
J: TRBJ2-5
CDR3: CSALGLQRETQYF
DNA: TGCAGCGCCCTAGGGCTACAGAGGGAGACCCAGTACTTC

V: TRBV6-6
D: -
size: many
J: TRBJ2-5
CDR3: CASSPNQETQYF
DNA: TGTGCCAGCAGCCCAAACCAAGAGACCCAGTACTTC

V: TRBV10-3
D: -
size: -
J: TRBJ2-5
CDR3: CAISARTVETQYF
DNA: TGTGCCATCAGTGCAAGGACCGTGGAGACCCAGTACTTC

V: TRBV29-1
D: TRBD2
size: -
J: TRBJ2-3
CDR3: CSVGAGDNRGTQYF
DNA: TGCAGCGTTGGAGCGGGGGACAATCGAGGTACGCAGTATTTT

V: TRBV29-1
D: TRBD1
size: -
J: TRBJ2-3
CDR3: CSVTRTGTDTQYF
DNA: TGCAGCGTTACCCGGACAGGGACAGATACGCAGTATTTT

V: TRBV2
D: -
size: -
J: TRBJ1-5
CDR3: CASSEPRQPQHF
DNA: TGTGCCAGCAGTGAACCCAGGCAGCCCCAGCATTTT

V: TRBV7-2
D: -
size: -
J: TRBJ2-2
CDR3: CASSLRRSNTGELFF
DNA: TGTGCCAGCAGCTTAAGGCGGTCGAACACCGGGGAGCTGTTTTTT

V: TRBV2
D: -
size: few
J: TRBJ1-2
CDR3: CASSDRVGYGYTF
DNA: TGTGCCAGCAGTGACAGGGTTGGCTATGGCTACACCTTC

V: TRBV18
D: -
size: -
J: TRBJ1-6
CDR3: CASSPQAGMNSPLHF
DNA: TGTGCCAGCTCACCACAGGCAGGGATGAATTCACCCCTCCACTTT

V: TRBV10-2
D: -
size: -
J: TRBJ1-2
CDR3: CASSADIGYGYTF
DNA: TGCGCCAGCAGTGCCGATATCGGGTATGGCTACACCTTC

V: TRBV18
D: TRBD2
size: -
J: TRBJ2-1
CDR3: CASSPPLAGQYPSYNEQFF
DNA: TGTGCCAGCTCACCCCCGCTAGCGGGGCAATACCCTTCCTACAATGAGCAGTTCTTC

V: TRBV25-1
D: -
size: -
J: TRBJ1-2
CDR3: CASSEGRYGYTF
DNA: TGTGCCAGCAGTGAGGGTCGCTATGGCTACACCTTC

V: TRBV29-1
D: -
size: -
J: TRBJ1-1
CDR3: CSVVVGVNTEAFF
DNA: TGCAGCGTTGTTGTGGGAGTGAACACTGAAGCTTTCTTT

V: TRBV11-2
D: -
size: -
J: TRBJ2-5
CDR3: CASSLAEGETQYF
DNA: TGTGCCAGCAGCTTAGCCGAGGGGGAGACCCAGTACTTC

V: TRBV27
D: -
size: -
J: TRBJ2-3
CDR3: CASTWGRSTDTQYF
DNA: TGTGCCAGCACCTGGGGACGAAGCACAGATACGCAGTATTTT

V: TRBV15
D: -
size: -
J: TRBJ1-2
CDR3: CATSSDLQGGYGYTF
DNA: TGTGCCACCAGCAGCGACCTCCAGGGAGGCTATGGCTACACCTTC

V: TRBV30
D: TRBD2
size: -
J: TRBJ2-1
CDR3: CASDSGLALFF
DNA: TGTGCCAGCGACTCGGGACTAGCGCTGTTCTTC

V: TRBV7-9
D: -
size: -
J: TRBJ1-1
CDR3: CASSLRDSDTEAFF
DNA: TGTGCCAGCAGCTTGAGGGATTCGGACACTGAAGCTTTCTTT

V: TRBV10-1
D: TRBD1
size: -
J: TRBJ2-3
CDR3: CASSAHRGKTDTQYF
DNA: TGCGCCAGCAGTGCTCACAGGGGTAAGACAGATACGCAGTATTTT

V: TRBV4-1
D: -
size: -
J: TRBJ1-1
CDR3: CASSQGGQNTEAFF
DNA: TGCGCCAGCAGCCAGGGAGGACAGAACACTGAAGCTTTCTTT

V: TRBV5-1
D: -
size: -
J: TRBJ2-7
CDR3: CASSGELNIEQYF
DNA: TGCGCCAGCAGCGGAGAATTGAATATCGAGCAGTACTTC

V: TRBV4-3
D: TRBD2
size: -
J: TRBJ2-3
CDR3: CASSQDLAGGPDTQYF
DNA: TGCGCCAGCAGCCAAGATCTAGCGGGGGGGCCAGATACGCAGTATTTT

V: TRBV4-2
D: -
size: -
J: TRBJ1-4
CDR3: CASSQGGAEKLFF
DNA: TGTGCCAGCAGCCAAGGAGGGGCTGAAAAACTGTTTTTT

V: TRBV4-2
D: TRBD2
size: -
J: TRBJ2-1
CDR3: CASSRSGGADYNEQFF
DNA: TGTGCCAGCAGCCGTAGCGGGGGGGCCGACTACAATGAGCAGTTCTTC